This T cell receptor (beta chain) is from a study of T cell responses to AZD1222 COVID-19 vaccine. Study at large: Timing groups of about 4 and about 12 weeks for second doses were pooled. Findings of the study overall: Only a handful of people who got AZD1222 tested seropositive at baseline. Vaccine-related CD4 TCRs covered spike, predominating at 160-218 and 743-854. Nearly half of the spike-specific TCRs reportedly recognize variant regions that carry no mutations.

For this clone: What it binds is unknown.

V shed 3 bases and J shed 8 bases, with 13 bases lying between them. The CDR3 consists of 13 residues. Generated by immunoSEQ multiplex PCR, the TCRdb table keeps only in-frame clones and is missing some. The sample gives more than 140,000 clones, more than 80% of which show up once; under 3.5% is in the top ten. The sample consisted of peripheral blood, taken on day 0 of AZD1222 vaccination. The TCR comes from an adult in good health. This chain connects TRBV12-3 or TRBV12-4 to TRBJ1-1; tentative D call: TRBD1 (6 bases). CDR3 amino acids: CASSFETGPEAFF. The CDR3 DNA sequence: TGTGCCAGCAGTTTCGAGACAGGACCAGAAGCTTTCTTT.